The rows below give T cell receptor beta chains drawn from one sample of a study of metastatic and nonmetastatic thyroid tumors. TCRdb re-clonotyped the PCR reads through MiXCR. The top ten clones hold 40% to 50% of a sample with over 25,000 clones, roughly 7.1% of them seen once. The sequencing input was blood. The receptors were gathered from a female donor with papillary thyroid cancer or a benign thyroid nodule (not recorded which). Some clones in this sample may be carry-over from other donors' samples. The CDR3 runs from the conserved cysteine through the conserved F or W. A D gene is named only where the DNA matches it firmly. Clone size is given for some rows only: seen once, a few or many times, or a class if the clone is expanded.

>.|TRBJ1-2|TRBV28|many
TGTGCCAGCAGTTCACCGTTCGAGGCGGACTATGGCTACACCTTC
CASSSPFEADYGYTF
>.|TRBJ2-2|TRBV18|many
TGTGCCAGCTCACCTCTACTCGGCCCGAACACCGGGGAGCTGTTTTTT
CASSPLLGPNTGELFF
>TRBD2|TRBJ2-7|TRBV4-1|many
TGCGCCAGCAGCCCCCACTTCAGCGGGAGGCCCTACGAGCAGTACTTC
CASSPHFSGRPYEQYF
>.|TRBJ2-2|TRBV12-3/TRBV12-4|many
TGTGCCAGCAGTTTGCAGGGGGGGGCCGGGGAGCTGTTTTTT
CASSLQGGAGELFF
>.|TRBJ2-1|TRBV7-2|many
TGTGCCAGCAGCTTAGACTCCGCTCAGTTCTTC
CASSLDSAQFF
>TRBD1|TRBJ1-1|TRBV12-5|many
TGTGCTAGTGGTTTGGGCCGGGACAGAGGCACTGAAGCTTTCTTT
CASGLGRDRGTEAFF
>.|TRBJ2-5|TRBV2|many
TGTGCCAGCAAAACTTCTTACGCTCAAGAGACCCAGTACTTC
CASKTSYAQETQYF
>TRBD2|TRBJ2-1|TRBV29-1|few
TGCAGCGTTGGGTTTCTTCTAGCGGGGGGGCTTAGCCTCTACAATGAGCAGTTCTTC
CSVGFLLAGGLSLYNEQFF
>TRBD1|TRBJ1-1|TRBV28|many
TGTGCCAGCAGTTTAGGTGGGACAGGGGTAACTGAAGCTTTCTTT
CASSLGGTGVTEAFF
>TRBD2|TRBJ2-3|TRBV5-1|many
TGCGCCAGCAGCTTGGCTAGCGGGGGTGTAACAGATACGCAGTATTTT
CASSLASGGVTDTQYF
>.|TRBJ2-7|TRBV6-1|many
TGTGCCAGCAGTTCCCGCGGCGAGCAGTACTTC
CASSSRGEQYF
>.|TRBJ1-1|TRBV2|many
TGTGCCAGCAGGACCCCCCGAGGGGTGGGTGAAGCTTTTTTT
CASRTPRGVGEAFF
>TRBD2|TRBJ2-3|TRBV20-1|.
TGCAGTGCTTTGAGCGGGGGGTCGAGCACAGATACGCAGTATTTT
CSALSGGSSTDTQYF
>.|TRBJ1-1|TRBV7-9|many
TGTGCCAGCAGCGCAGAAGCTGAAGCTTTCTTT
CASSAEAEAFF
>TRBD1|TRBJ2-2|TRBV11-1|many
TGTGCCAGCAGCCCCCTCCGGGGACAGGGTTACACCGGGGAGCTGTTTTTT
CASSPLRGQGYTGELFF
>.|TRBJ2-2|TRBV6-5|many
TGTGCCAGCAGTTACCTGCTGGGTCCGAACACCGGGGAGCTGTTTTTT
CASSYLLGPNTGELFF
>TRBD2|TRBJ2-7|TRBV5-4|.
TGTGCCAGCAGCTTGGCATATAGCGGGGGCGGTGACGAGCAGTACTTC
CASSLAYSGGGDEQYF
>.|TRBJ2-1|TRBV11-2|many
TGTGCCAGCAGCTTAGCTCTGTACGGGGTCAATGAGCAGTTCTTC
CASSLALYGVNEQFF
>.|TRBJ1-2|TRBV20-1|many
TGCAGTGCTAGAGCGCTCGTCGAGAGAAGGGAGAGTTTTATCTATGGCTACACCTTC
CSARALVERRESFIYGYTF
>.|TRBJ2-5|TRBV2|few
TGTGCCAGCAAGGGGCAGGCAACTTCGTCAGCCTTAGAGACCCAGTACTTC
CASKGQATSSALETQYF
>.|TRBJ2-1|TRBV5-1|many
TGCGCCAGCAGCTTGGCCGGCGGGACCTACAATGAGCAGTTCTTC
CASSLAGGTYNEQFF
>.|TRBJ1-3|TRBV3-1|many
TGTGCCAGCAGCCCTTCTAGGGGGAACACCATATATTTT
CASSPSRGNTIYF
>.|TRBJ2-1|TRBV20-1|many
TGCAGTGCTAGTGGGCGGTACTCGTACAATGAGCAGTTCTTC
CSASGRYSYNEQFF
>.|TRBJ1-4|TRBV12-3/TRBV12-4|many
TGTGCCAGCAGTTTTAATCCCGGACAGAGAAATGAAAAACTGTTTTTT
CASSFNPGQRNEKLFF
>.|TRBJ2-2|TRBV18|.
TGTGCCAGCTCTCTCCTCGGACAGCAGAACACCGGGGAGCTGTTTTTC
CASSLLGQQNTGELFF
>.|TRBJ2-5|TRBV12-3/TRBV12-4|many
TGTGCCAGCAGTTTAGCGCAGCGGACCAGGTCAGAGACCCAGTACTTC
CASSLAQRTRSETQYF
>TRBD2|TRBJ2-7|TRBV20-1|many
TGCAGTGCTAGAGTAAGGCTAGCGGGAGTTGGCGAGCAGTACTTC
CSARVRLAGVGEQYF
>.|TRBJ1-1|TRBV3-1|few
TGTGCCAGCAGAAGCAGGGTGAACACTGAAGCTTTCTTT
CASRSRVNTEAFF
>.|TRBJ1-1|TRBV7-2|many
TGTGCCAGCAGACAACCAACAGGGAACACTGAAGCTTTCTTT
CASRQPTGNTEAFF
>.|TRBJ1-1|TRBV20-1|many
TGCAGTGCTAGCAATACAGCCGGGAGGACGCCTCGGGACACTGAAGCTTTCTTT
CSASNTAGRTPRDTEAFF
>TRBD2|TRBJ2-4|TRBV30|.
TGTGCCTGGAGTGTAGGAAGCTCTAGCGGGCCAAGGAAAGCCAAAAACATTCAGTACTTC
CAWSVGSSSGPRKAKNIQYF
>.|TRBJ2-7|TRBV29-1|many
TGCAGCGTGGGAGGCGCCCAGACCTACGAGCAGTACTTC
CSVGGAQTYEQYF
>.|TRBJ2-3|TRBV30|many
TGTGCCTGGAGTTGGGCAAGGGATACAGATACGCAGTATTTT
CAWSWARDTDTQYF
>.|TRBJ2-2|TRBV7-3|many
TGTGCCAGCAGCTTAAACCCCGACCGCTCCAGGGAGCTGTTTTTT
CASSLNPDRSRELFF
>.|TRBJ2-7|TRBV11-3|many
TGTGCCAGCCGATGTCCAGGAATCCCCTACGAGCAGTACTTC
CASRCPGIPYEQYF
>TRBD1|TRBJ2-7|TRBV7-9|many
TGTGCCAGCAGCTTAGCCGGGACAGAAAGATACGAGCAGTACTTC
CASSLAGTERYEQYF
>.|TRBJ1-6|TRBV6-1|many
TGTGCCAGCAGCCAGACAGGTCTGGGTAATTCACCCCTCCACTTT
CASSQTGLGNSPLHF
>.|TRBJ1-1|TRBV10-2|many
TGCGCCAGCAGTGATCAGGGAACCATGAACACTGAAGCTTTCTTT
CASSDQGTMNTEAFF
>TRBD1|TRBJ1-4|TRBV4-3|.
TGCGCCAGCAGCCAAGAAAGACAGGGGGCGCGAAGTGAAAAACTGTTTTTT
CASSQERQGARSEKLFF
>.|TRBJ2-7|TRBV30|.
TGTGCCTGGTCCTCCGGGGTTGGTTCCTACGAGCGGTACTTC
CAWSSGVGSYERYF
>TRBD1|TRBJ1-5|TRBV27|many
TGTGCCAGCAGCACGACAGGGAGAGATCAGCCCCAGCATTTT
CASSTTGRDQPQHF
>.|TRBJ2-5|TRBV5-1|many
TGCGCCAGCAGCTTTGGACGGACCCAAGAGACCCAGTACTTC
CASSFGRTQETQYF
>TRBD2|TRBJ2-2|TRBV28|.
TGTGCCAGCGGTGGGCCCCTGGGACTAGCGGGAGGGAACACCTGGGAGCTGTTTTTT
CASGGPLGLAGGNTWELFF
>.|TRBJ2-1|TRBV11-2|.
TGTGCCAGCATCCCCGTAAAGCGGCGATCCTACAATGAGCAGTTCTTC
CASIPVKRRSYNEQFF
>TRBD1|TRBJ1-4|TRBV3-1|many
TGTGCCAGCAGCCGTACCGGGACAGGGTTTGTAAAACTGTTTTTT
CASSRTGTGFVKLFF
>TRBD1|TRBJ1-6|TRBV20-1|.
TGCAGTGCTATCAATGGACAGGCGAATTCACCCCTCCACTTT
CSAINGQANSPLHF
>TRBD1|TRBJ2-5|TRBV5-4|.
TGTGCCAGCAGCAATGACAGGGGCGCGGAGACCCAGTACTTC
CASSNDRGAETQYF
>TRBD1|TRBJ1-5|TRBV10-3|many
TGTGCCATCAGTGAGCGAGTTACAGGGGGCCGAGGCAATCAGCCCCAGCATTTT
CAISERVTGGRGNQPQHF
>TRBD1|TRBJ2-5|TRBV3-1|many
TGTGCCAGCAGCCCTTCGGACAGGGGGCGGTTAGGGGAGACCCAGTACTTC
CASSPSDRGRLGETQYF
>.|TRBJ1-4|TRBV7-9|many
TGTGCCAGCAGCTTATATGGTTATAATGAAAAACTGTTTTTT
CASSLYGYNEKLFF
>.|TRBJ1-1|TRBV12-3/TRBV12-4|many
TGTGCCAGCACCCAGGGATACCTATCGGTTGAAGCTTTCTTT
CASTQGYLSVEAFF
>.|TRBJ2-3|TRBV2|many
TGTGCCAGCATAAAGATTGTTTTGGGCACAGATACGCAGTATTTT
CASIKIVLGTDTQYF
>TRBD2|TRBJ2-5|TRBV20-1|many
TGCAGTGCTAGCCAGCGGGGGGCCCACAGCTTACAAGAGACCCAGTACTTC
CSASQRGAHSLQETQYF